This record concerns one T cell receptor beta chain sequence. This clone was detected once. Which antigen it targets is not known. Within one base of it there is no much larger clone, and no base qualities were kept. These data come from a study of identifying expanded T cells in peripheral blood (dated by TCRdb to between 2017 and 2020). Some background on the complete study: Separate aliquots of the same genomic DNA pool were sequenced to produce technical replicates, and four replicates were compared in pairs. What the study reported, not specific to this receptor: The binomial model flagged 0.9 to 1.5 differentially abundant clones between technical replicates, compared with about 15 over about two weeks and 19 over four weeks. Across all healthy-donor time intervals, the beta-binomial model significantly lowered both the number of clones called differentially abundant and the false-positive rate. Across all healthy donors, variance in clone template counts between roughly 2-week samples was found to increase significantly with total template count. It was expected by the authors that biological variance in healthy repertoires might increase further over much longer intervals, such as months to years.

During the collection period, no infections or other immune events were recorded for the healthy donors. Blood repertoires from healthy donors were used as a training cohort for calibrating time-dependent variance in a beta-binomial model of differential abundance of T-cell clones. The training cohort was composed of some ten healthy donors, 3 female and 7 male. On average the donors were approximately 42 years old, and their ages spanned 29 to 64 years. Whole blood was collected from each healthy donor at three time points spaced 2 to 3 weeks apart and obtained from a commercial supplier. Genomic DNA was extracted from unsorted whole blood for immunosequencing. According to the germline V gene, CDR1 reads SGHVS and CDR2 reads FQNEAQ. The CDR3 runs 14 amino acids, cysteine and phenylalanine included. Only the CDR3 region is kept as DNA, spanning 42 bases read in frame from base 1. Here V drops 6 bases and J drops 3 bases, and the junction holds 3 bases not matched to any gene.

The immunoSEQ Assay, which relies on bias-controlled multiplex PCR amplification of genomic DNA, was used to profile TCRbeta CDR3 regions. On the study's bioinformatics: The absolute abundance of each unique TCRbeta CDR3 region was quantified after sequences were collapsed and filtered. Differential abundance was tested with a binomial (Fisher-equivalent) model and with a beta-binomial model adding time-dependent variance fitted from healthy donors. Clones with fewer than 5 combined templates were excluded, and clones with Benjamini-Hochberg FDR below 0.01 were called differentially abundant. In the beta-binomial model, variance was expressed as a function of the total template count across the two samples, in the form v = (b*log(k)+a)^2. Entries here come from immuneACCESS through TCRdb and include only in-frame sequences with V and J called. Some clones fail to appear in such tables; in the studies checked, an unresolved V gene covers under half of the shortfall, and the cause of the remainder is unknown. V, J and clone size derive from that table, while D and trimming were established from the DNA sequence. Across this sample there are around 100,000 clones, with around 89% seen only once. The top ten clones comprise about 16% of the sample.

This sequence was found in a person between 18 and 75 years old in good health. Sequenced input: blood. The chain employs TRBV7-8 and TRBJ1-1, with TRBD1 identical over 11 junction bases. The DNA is TGTGCCAGCAGTTGGGGACAGGGGGACACTGAAGCTTTCTTT. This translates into CASSWGQGDTEAFF.